The TCR beta chain under discussion was sequenced for a study of OX40 agonist ivuxolimab in advanced cancers. As for the study in general: Two cutaneous melanoma patients and one hepatocellular carcinoma patient, three in all, had partial responses.

As for this clone: Its target is not known.

Data came from immunoSEQ multiplex PCR; TCRdb stores just in-frame clones and leaves some out. The sample consists of 8,500 to 10,000 clones, around 90% of them appearing once. General study results and limits: Clonal expansion by week 6 occurred in CD4+ and CD8+ blood T cells (at 0.1 to 3.0 mg/kg). Averaging showed that CD8+ T cells had more expanded clones than CD4+ did.

The TCR originated in an adult with an advanced solid tumor such as melanoma, head and neck, liver or kidney cancer. The specimen was CD4+ or CD8+ T cells sorted from blood, collected in a trial of the OX40 agonist ivuxolimab.

The CDR3 reads CASSRSGANVLTF. The DNA for the CDR3 is TGTGCCAGCAGCCGATCTGGGGCCAACGTCCTGACTTTC. V and J are TRBV6-5 and TRBJ2-6; no reliable D call. CDR3 length: 13 amino acids. In germline, CDR1 is MNHEY, CDR2 SVGAGI. The V end was cut by 6 bases, the J end by 1 base, with 4 bases between.